The 17 T cell receptor beta chains listed next were all sequenced from one sample in a study of CD8+ T cells in alopecia areata. Treatment of the sample: oral pan-JAK inhibitor, 5-10 mg twice daily. Sequencing used cDNA as its template, made by extracting RNA and reverse transcribing it. Data came from immunoSEQ multiplex PCR; TCRdb stores just in-frame clones and leaves some out. In the table there are hundreds of thousands of clones, about 62% of which are singletons. The material sequenced was CD4+ T cells sorted from blood, taken around week 53, from a patient treated with tofacitinib. These receptors originate from a human donor with alopecia areata.

In its sample, this clone was seen once. The chain links TRBV5-1 to TRBJ2-5; TRBD2 aligns across 10 bases. The CDR3 has 16 amino acids. Losses at the gene ends were 3 bases for V and 4 bases for J; bases not matched to a gene: 9. Germline CDR1 reads SGHRS; CDR2 reads YFSETQ. The CDR3 region is CASSWSGGAAGETQYF. CDR3 nucleotide sequence: TGCGCCAGCAGCTGGAGCGGGGGGGCCGCTGGAGAGACCCAGTACTTC.

Worth noting for this clone: This CDR3 is missing its conserved last phenylalanine or tryptophan, likely due to a read error. No DNA is shown, since the ends of the CDR3 on it are uncertain; the CDR3 is the one TCRdb lists. This chain uses TRBV23-1 with TRBJ2-7; TRBD1 was called by the table and not checked on the DNA. TRBV23-1 is designated an ORF whose function remains uncertain. The CDR3 totals 10 residues, both ends included. The CDR3 protein is CASSQITDRD.

The chain is built from TRBV25-1 and TRBJ1-2; 9 bases align to TRBD1. Germline V gives CDR1 MGHDK, CDR2 SYGVNS. This CDR3 is 15 amino acids long. V lost 2 bases to trimming and J lost 7 bases; unmatched junction nucleotides: 8. This CDR3 reads CASSEPPGQGGGYTF. CDR3 DNA: TGTGCCAGCAGTGAACCACCGGGACAGGGTGGTGGCTACACCTTC.

This clone has a handful of counts. The chain employs TRBV7-2 and TRBJ2-3, with a weak D call TRBD1 (6 bases). Trimming took off 4 bases at V and 3 bases at J, with 17 bases between the two ends. CDR3 length: 16 amino acids. Germline-derived CDR1 and CDR2 are SGHTA and FQGNSA. CDR3 sequence: CASSSQVGQITDTQYF. In DNA, the CDR3 is TGTGCCAGCAGCTCACAGGTCGGACAGATAACAGATACGCAGTATTTT. Variable domain in full (rest from reference TRBV7-2 and TRBJ2-3): GAGVSQSPSNKVTEKGKDVELRCDPISGHTALYWYRQSLGQGLEFLIYFQGNSAPDKSGLPSDRFSAERTGGSVSTLTIQRTQQEDSAVYLCASSSQVGQITDTQYFGPGTRLTVL.

The chain joins TRBV29-1 to TRBJ2-3; the D is unclear. The CDR3 totals 14 residues. From germline, CDR1 is SQVTM and CDR2 ANQGSEA. Trimming took off 4 bases at V and 2 bases at J, with 13 bases between the two ends. This chain's CDR3 is CSVVGLPYTDTQYF. The CDR3 coding sequence is TGCAGCGTTGTAGGCCTACCTTACACAGATACGCAGTATTTT.

The chain carries TRBV30 and TRBJ1-2; D possibly corresponds to TRBD1 (5 bases). Germline CDR1 GTSNPN, CDR2 SVGIG (reference sequence). The CDR3 sequence is 13 residues long. Trimming stripped 4 bases from V and 4 bases from J, with 13 bases between. CDR3 bases: TGTGCCTGGACTTCCCGGGACTTCTATGGCTACACCTTC. Translated: CAWTSRDFYGYTF. Combining the CDR3 with reference TRBV30 and TRBJ1-2 gives the whole variable domain SQTIHQWPATLVQPVGSPLSLECTVEGTSNPNLYWYRQAAGRGLQLLFYSVGIGQISSEVPQNLSASRPQDRQFILSSKKLLLSDSGFYLCAWTSRDFYGYTFGSGTRLTVV.

This clone was detected only a few times. The genes are TRBV19 and TRBJ2-7; D gene unclear. The V end was cut by 3 bases, the J end by 2 bases, with 17 bases between. Germline CDR1 reads LNHDA; CDR2 reads SQIVND (reference sequence). This CDR3 spans 16 amino acids. CDR3 nucleotide sequence: TGTGCCAGTAGTATCCGGGCCCCAATTCATCCCTACGAGCAGTACTTC. It encodes CASSIRAPIHPYEQYF. The variable domain in full, completed from reference TRBV19 and TRBJ2-7, reads DGGITQSPKYLFRKEGQNVTLSCEQNLNHDAMYWYRQDPGQGLRLIYYSQIVNDFQKGDIAEGYSVSREKKESFPLTVTSAQKNPTAFYLCASSIRAPIHPYEQYFGPGTRLTVT.

The V gene is TRBV6-5, the J gene TRBJ2-2, with D unresolved. The CDR3 has 15 amino acids. The V end was cut by 2 bases, the J end by 1 base, with 8 bases between. Germline V gives CDR1 MNHEY, CDR2 SVGAGI. For the CDR3, the DNA is TGTGCCAGCAGTTACGCCAGACGGAACACCGGGGAGCTGTTTTTT. Its translation is CASSYARRNTGELFF.

This clone has just one count. The rearrangement links TRBV30 to TRBJ1-3; D not resolved. Germline V gives CDR1 GTSNPN, CDR2 SVGIG (reference sequence). The V gene lost 1 base and the J gene lost 3 bases, with 7 bases spanning the gap. The CDR3 is 13 residues long. The CDR3 here is CAWSATLGNTIYF. The DNA of the CDR3 is TGTGCCTGGAGTGCCACCCTTGGAAACACCATATATTTT.

The chain couples TRBV5-6 to TRBJ1-6; 7 bases are shared with TRBD1. Germline assignment: CDR1 SGHDT and CDR2 YYEEEE. The trim removed 4 bases at V and 6 bases at J, leaving 4 bases unmatched. CDR3 length: 14 residues. The CDR3 DNA reads as TGTGCCAGCAGCCCAGGGACAGTTAATTCACCCCTCCACTTT. This translates into CASSPGTVNSPLHF.

Worth noting for this clone: Given a much more abundant clone one base away, this may be a read error. Different DNA sequences within this sample yield the same CDR3. The CDR3 DNA reads as TGTGCCAGCAGCTTGGAAGAGACCCAGTACTTC. This sequence encodes CASSLEETQYF. V usage is TRBV11-1 and J usage is TRBJ2-5; D not certain. CDR3 length: 11 amino acids. The V gene lost 3 bases and the J gene lost 3 bases, with 2 bases spanning the gap. The germline gives CDR1 SGHAT, CDR2 FQDESV (reference sequence).

This clone was observed once. The chain carries TRBV9 and TRBJ2-3, with 14 nucleotides matching TRBD2. The V gene's germline CDR1 is SGDLS and CDR2 YYNGEE. The CDR3 spans 16 residues. Trimming cost V 4 bases and J 1 base; bases outside gene matches: 2. The CDR3 loop reads CASSPTSGGGTDTQYF. The CDR3 DNA sequence: TGTGCCAGCAGCCCGACTAGCGGGGGGGGCACAGATACGCAGTATTTT.

This chain links TRBV7-9 with TRBJ2-7; D perhaps matches TRBD2 (6 bases). The CDR3 has 12 amino acids. The germline gives CDR1 SEHNR, CDR2 FQNEAQ (reference sequence). The V end was cut by 8 bases, the J end by 2 bases, with 10 bases between. The CDR3 sequence: CASGGSTYEQYF. CDR3 DNA sequence: TGTGCCAGCGGGGGGTCCACCTACGAGCAGTACTTC.

The rearrangement uses TRBV11-2 and TRBJ2-7, with 8 positions matching TRBD1. Trimming removed 0 bases from V and 3 bases from J; junction bases left unmatched: 10. The CDR3 consists of 17 residues. Per the germline V gene, CDR1 is SGHAT and CDR2 is FQNNGV. The DNA of the CDR3 is TGTGCCAGCAGCTTAGACCCTGGACAGGGATGGTTCTACGAGCAGTACTTC. This codes for CASSLDPGQGWFYEQYF.

The V call is TRBV29-1, the J call TRBJ2-2, with 10 bases fitting TRBD2. The V segment lost 6 bases and the J segment 6 bases; nucleotides outside the gene matches: 7. This CDR3 has 14 residues. CDR1 and CDR2 from the germline V gene are SQVTM and ANQGSEA. In DNA, the CDR3 is TGCAGCGTCCCGGGACTAGCGTTATCCGGGGAGCTGTTTTTT. Translation: CSVPGLALSGELFF.

CDR3 amino acids: CASSESSETQYF. The DNA for the CDR3 is TGTGCCAGCAGCGAATCGTCAGAGACCCAGTACTTC. The chain links TRBV7-9 to TRBJ2-5; D gene uncertain. V dropped 5 bases and J dropped 4 bases, with 8 bases sitting between them. From germline, CDR1 is SEHNR and CDR2 FQNEAQ (reference sequence). The CDR3 loop spans 12 amino acids.

This chain uses TRBV7-9 with TRBJ1-4; no clear D gene. The CDR3 has 14 residues. Germline CDR1 is SEHNR and CDR2 is FQNEAQ (reference sequence). The V gene lost 1 base and the J gene lost 4 bases, with 7 bases spanning the gap. The CDR3 protein is CASSLGTDNEKLFF. DNA of the CDR3: TGTGCCAGCAGCTTAGGTACCGATAATGAAAAACTGTTTTTT.